The 25 T cell receptor beta chains in this list originate from one sample, sequenced in a study of breast tumors, draining lymph nodes, adjacent tissues. Samples came from axillary lymph nodes draining the breast cancer. TCRdb recomputed calls from the multiplex PCR reads with MiXCR, one row per CDR3 protein. The sample contains approximately 150,000 distinct CDR3 sequences, about 31% of which appear only once. The sample comprised axillary lymph node tissue. These receptors originate from a female donor with breast cancer. Some clones in this sample may be carry-over from other donors' samples.

J is TRBJ2-3 and V is TRBV5-8; 11 nucleotides agree with TRBD2. V trimming: 4 bases; J trimming: 2 bases; junction bases outside the gene matches: 6. Germline V gives CDR1 SGHTS, CDR2 YDEGEE. The CDR3 loop spans 16 amino acids. This CDR3 is CASSLGTSGFTDTQYF. The CDR3 DNA follows: TGTGCCAGCAGCCTCGGGACTAGCGGATTCACAGATACGCAGTATTTT. Full variable domain (rest looked up from reference TRBV5-8 and TRBJ2-3): EAGVTQSPTHLIKTRGQQATLRCSPISGHTSVYWYQQALGLGLQFLLWYDEGEERNRGNFPPRFSGRQFPNYSSELNVNALELEDSALYLCASSLGTSGFTDTQYFGPGTRLTVL.

Many counts were recorded for this clonotype. The genes are TRBV7-6 and TRBJ2-7; D gene unclear. Trimming took 1 base from V and 2 from J, leaving 9 bases between them. Per germline, CDR1 SGHVS and CDR2 FNYEAQ. The CDR3 is 14 residues long. The CDR3 coding sequence is TGTGCCAGCAGCTTAGGGGATCGAACCTACGAGCAGTACTTC. It translates to CASSLGDRTYEQYF.

This clonotype came up many times. V usage is TRBV13 and J usage is TRBJ2-5; the match to TRBD2 covers 7 bases. The length of the CDR3 is 14 residues. V gave up 3 bases and J gave up 5 bases; unmatched junction bases: 6. Per the germline V gene, CDR1 is PRHDT and CDR2 is FYEKMQ (reference sequence). Written as DNA, the CDR3 is TGTGCCAGCAGCTTGCGACTAGCCGCGGAGACCCAGTACTTC. The encoded protein is CASSLRLAAETQYF.

In the case of this clonotype: This may come from a read error, since a much larger clone is one base off. J is TRBJ2-5 and V is TRBV12-3 or TRBV12-4, with D perhaps matching TRBD2 (5 bases). V dropped 6 bases and J dropped 7 bases, with 15 bases sitting between them. This CDR3 has 13 residues. The DNA for the CDR3 is TGTGCCAGCAGCCCCCGCGGGCGAGGGACCCAGTACTTC. Protein sequence: CASSPRGRGTQYF.

This clonotype was seen many times. The chain couples TRBV30 to TRBJ1-6; D call uncertain. There are 15 residues in the CDR3. CDR1 and CDR2 from the germline V gene are GTSNPN and SVGIG (reference sequence). Trimming pared 3 bases from V and 8 bases from J, leaving 17 bases between. The CDR3 coding sequence is TGTGCCTGGAGGACTCCGGGTTCTGTTTATTCACCCCTCCACTTT. Amino acids: CAWRTPGSVYSPLHF.

About this clonotype: The limits of the CDR3 on the DNA are not certain, so only TCRdb's listed CDR3 is given. The V and J genes are TRBV29-1 and TRBJ1-2; the table names TRBD1, a call not compared with the DNA. The germline gives CDR1 SQVTM, CDR2 ANQGSEA. With termini counted, the CDR3 has 15 amino acids. CDR3 in amino acids: CGVVGGAGDNYGCTF.

In its sample, this clonotype was seen many times. The chain links TRBV6-5 to TRBJ1-6; no clear D gene. This CDR3 has 12 residues. The germline gives CDR1 MNHEY, CDR2 SVGAGI. Deletions cut 6 bases from V and 7 bases from J, with 7 bases between. The CDR3 spells CASRGANSPLHF. In nucleotides, the CDR3 is TGTGCCAGCAGGGGTGCCAATTCACCCCTCCACTTT.

This clonotype occurred many times. V gene TRBV5-8 combines with J gene TRBJ1-2; D is perhaps TRBD1 (6 bases). V was shortened by 0 bases and J by 6 bases, with 15 bases between the two germline ends. Germline V CDR1 and CDR2: SGHTS, YDEGEE. The CDR3 runs 15 residues. CDR3 coding DNA: TGTGCCAGCAGCTTGGTGTCGGGGGCCGAGAATGGCTACACCTTC. The encoded protein is CASSLVSGAENGYTF. The whole variable domain, filled in from reference TRBV5-8 and TRBJ1-2, reads EAGVTQSPTHLIKTRGQQATLRCSPISGHTSVYWYQQALGLGLQFLLWYDEGEERNRGNFPPRFSGRQFPNYSSELNVNALELEDSALYLCASSLVSGAENGYTFGSGTRLTVV.

The J gene is TRBJ2-7, the V gene TRBV20-1; 10 nucleotides agree with TRBD2. The trim removed 6 bases at V and 4 bases at J, leaving 9 bases unmatched. This CDR3 has 14 residues. From germline, CDR1 is DFQATT and CDR2 SNEGSKA (reference sequence). CDR3 sequence reads: CSAPLAGDSYEQYF. In nucleotides, the CDR3 is TGCAGTGCCCCTCTAGCGGGGGATAGTTACGAGCAGTACTTC.

The sample holds many counts of this clonotype. The chain combines TRBV19 with TRBJ1-5; D is perhaps TRBD1 (6 bases). The CDR3 extends over 13 amino acids. Trimming cost V 7 bases and J 5 bases, with 12 bases left between them. CDR1 is LNHDA and CDR2 is SQIVND in the germline V gene (reference sequence). CDR3 in amino acids: CASTHRDYQPQHF. The CDR3 bases are TGTGCCAGTACGCACAGGGACTATCAGCCCCAGCATTTT.

In the case of this clonotype: This CDR3 is missing its conserved last phenylalanine or tryptophan, likely due to a read error. The chain has TRBV5-6 and TRBJ1-6; D remains unclear. The germline V gene encodes CDR1 SGHDT and CDR2 YYEEEE. Trimming stripped 0 bases from V and 3 bases from J, with 4 bases between. This CDR3 contains 14 residues. In DNA, the CDR3 is TGTGCCAGCAGCTTGGGGGACTATAATTCACCCCTCCACTCT. Translated, it gives CASSLGDYNSPLHS.

This clonotype was detected many times. The rearrangement joins TRBV5-1 to TRBJ2-7; D possibly corresponds to TRBD2 (7 bases). The CDR3 consists of 15 residues. Trimming removed 0 bases at V and 5 bases at J, with 15 bases between. CDR1 SGHRS and CDR2 YFSETQ come from the germline V gene. The CDR3 nucleotides are TGCGCCAGCAGCTTGGAAGTCGGGGGGCAGAACGAGCAGTACTTC. Its protein is CASSLEVGGQNEQYF.

The chain employs TRBV10-1 and TRBJ2-3; no definite D call. CDR3 length: 13 amino acids. The V and J ends lost 0 bases and 2 bases respectively, with 3 bases between them. Germline CDR1 WNHNN, CDR2 SYGVQD (reference sequence). The CDR3 DNA reads as TGCGCCAGCAGTGAGTCCTCCACAGATACGCAGTATTTT. It specifies CASSESSTDTQYF.

The chain combines TRBV6-9 with TRBJ1-5; D is ambiguous. Trimming pared 10 bases from V and 0 bases from J, leaving 16 bases between. The length of the CDR3 is 15 residues. Germline V CDR1 and CDR2: MNHGY, SVAAGI. Written as DNA, the CDR3 is TGTGCCACCCCTTGGCTCCTATATAGCAATCAGCCCCAGCATTTT. Protein product: CATPWLLYSNQPQHF.

The chain links TRBV20-1 to TRBJ2-1; 7 bases are a match to TRBD1. Germline V gene lookup returns CDR1 DFQATT and CDR2 SNEGSKA (reference sequence). The J segment lost 9 bases and the V segment lost 0 bases, leaving 11 bases of the junction unmatched. The CDR3 has 15 residues. The CDR3 loop reads CSARDPSKGAGEQFF. The DNA of the CDR3 is TGCAGTGCTAGAGACCCTTCAAAGGGGGCGGGTGAGCAGTTCTTC.

The V gene is TRBV5-6, the J gene TRBJ2-7, with TRBD1 matching over 9 bases. This CDR3 is 14 amino acids long. Germline CDR1 reads SGHDT; CDR2 reads YYEEEE. V lost 4 bases and J lost 5; bases outside the gene matches: 7. The CDR3 region has the DNA TGTGCCAGCAGCCGGACAGGGGCTCCGGACGAGCAGTACGTC. It translates to CASSRTGAPDEQYV.

Details on this clonotype: Since the CDR3 does not end with the conserved phenylalanine or tryptophan, this likely comes from a read error. It is unclear where the CDR3 begins or ends on the DNA, so no DNA is shown, and the CDR3 is as TCRdb lists it. This sequence joins TRBV13 and TRBJ1-3. The CDR3 has 8 amino acids, counting both end residues. Per germline, CDR1 PRHDT and CDR2 FYEKMQ (reference sequence). The CDR3 reads CASSQKYL.

This clonotype was detected many times. The chain couples TRBV19 to TRBJ2-3; possibly TRBD1 or TRBD2 for D (5 bases each). The CDR3 covers 15 residues. Germline CDR1 LNHDA, CDR2 SQIVND (reference sequence). V was clipped by 7 bases and J by 6 bases, with 20 bases between them. The CDR3 sequence is CASTDGGAGRDTQYF. DNA for the CDR3: TGTGCCAGTACCGATGGGGGTGCAGGTCGCGATACGCAGTATTTT.

This clonotype has a count of ten or more. The V and J genes are TRBV12-3 or TRBV12-4 and TRBJ2-7, with D hard to call. The CDR3 length is 12 residues. V dropped 5 bases and J dropped 3 bases, with 8 bases sitting between them. This chain's CDR3 is CASSQKHYEQYF. CDR3 sequence (DNA): TGTGCCAGCAGTCAAAAGCACTACGAGCAGTACTTC.

There are many counts of this clonotype. This chain's CDR3 is CASSFRRDSQEYV. The CDR3 DNA is TGTGCCAGCAGTTTTAGACGGGACAGCCAAGAGTACGTC. The J gene is TRBJ2-7, the V gene TRBV7-2; TRBD1 matches 7 bases. The CDR3 extends over 13 amino acids. Looked up from germline, CDR1 is SGHTA and CDR2 is FQGNSA. V shed 6 bases and J 11 bases; nucleotides not matched to a gene: 13.

For this clonotype: This CDR3 is missing its conserved last phenylalanine or tryptophan, likely due to a read error. The DNA is left out, because the CDR3 cannot be placed on it with certainty; the CDR3 is given as TCRdb lists it. CDR3 residues: CASSPRRDGGYY. This chain joins TRBV6-5 and TRBJ2-3; the table's TRBD2 call for D was not verified on the DNA. The length of the CDR3 is 12 amino acids, counting both ends. Looked up from germline, CDR1 is MNHEY and CDR2 is SVGAGI.

This clonotype was seen repeatedly, ten times or more. V and J are TRBV2 and TRBJ2-1; 14 positions agree with TRBD2. The CDR3 is 15 residues long. Germline V gives CDR1 SNHLY, CDR2 FYNNEI. J gave up 4 bases and V 6 bases, and 2 bases lay outside the gene matches. CDR3 bases: TGTGCCAGCAGCGGACTAGCGGGGGGATACAATGAGCAGTTCTTC. This translates into CASSGLAGGYNEQFF.

This clonotype was counted once. The V gene is TRBV20-1, the J gene TRBJ2-3, with 7 bases fitting TRBD1. The CDR3 extends over 14 amino acids. Trimming removed 3 bases from V and 0 bases from J; junction bases left unmatched: 3. Germline V gene sequence: CDR1 DFQATT, CDR2 SNEGSKA (reference sequence). The CDR3 loop reads CSARDRKSTDTQYF. The CDR3 region has the DNA TGCAGTGCTAGGGACAGGAAGAGCACAGATACGCAGTATTTT.

On this clonotype itself: A read error may produce the germline difference seen at one junction end. The rearrangement uses TRBV7-9 and TRBJ2-1; 12 bases match TRBD2. This CDR3 is 17 amino acids long. CDR1 and CDR2 (germline): SEHNR, FQNEAQ (reference sequence). The CDR3 is CASSLAASGGARNGQFF. As DNA, the CDR3 is TGTGCCAGCAGCTTAGCTGCTAGCGGGGGGGCGAGGAATGGGCAGTTCTTC.

V gene TRBV19 combines with J gene TRBJ1-3, with a tentative D call TRBD1 (6 bases). The CDR3 contains 14 residues. Germline V gene data show CDR1 as LNHDA and CDR2 as SQIVND (reference sequence). Between the trimmed V and J ends, which lost 6 bases and 8 bases, there was a span of 17 bases. This CDR3 is CASRWQGNADTIYF. Written as DNA, the CDR3 is TGTGCCAGTAGGTGGCAGGGGAACGCGGACACCATATATTTT.